This TCR beta chain was captured in a study of blood T cells in healthy people across ages. Study-level information: T cells yielded about one barcoded beta molecule per two cells through template switching. Notes on the study in general: Age showed a roughly linear inverse relationship with TCR beta diversity per million T cells. Possibly, changes in expanded clonotypes were confounded because donor CMV status was unknown.

Alongside a J-beta primer mix, a sample-barcoded 5' primer served in a second PCR lasting about 7 to 12 cycles. TCRdb reprocessed the 5' RACE reads via MiXCR and lists one record per CDR3 protein. The sample has around 710,000 distinct CDR3 sequences; approximately 43% are singletons. Germline CDR1 reads DFQATT; CDR2 reads SNEGSKA (reference sequence). J gave up 2 bases and V 6 bases, and 12 bases lay outside the gene matches. The CDR3 is 15 residues long. Samples had at least 6.5 million PBMCs isolated from them. This clonotype was counted between two and nine times. Its antigen is unknown. Sequenced input: blood. This TCR derives from a woman in her fifties or sixties in good health. V and J are TRBV20-1 and TRBJ1-2, with 7 bases lining up with TRBD1. The CDR3: CSALKGASGNYGYTF. DNA for the CDR3: TGCAGTGCCCTGAAGGGGGCTAGTGGAAACTATGGCTACACCTTC.